This T cell receptor (beta chain) was recorded in a study of blood T cells in healthy people across ages (dated by TCRdb to 2014 to 2015). Study-level background: In model experiments, template switching captured roughly one uniquely barcoded TCR beta cDNA molecule for every two T cells. Using deep sequencing normalized with unique cDNA molecular identifiers, the study measured how TCR beta repertoire diversity changes with age. Four age groups were formed from the donors: young (average roughly 16 years), middle-aged (approximately 42), aged (62) and long-lived (about 80). For two donors (one aged 18 to 29 and one aged 80 or older), the study analyzed two additional independent replicas of 1 million unique cDNA reads from the same blood draw. To avoid experimental bias, donors of different ages were spread randomly across the sequencing lanes.

The roughly 37 donors, aged about 6 to 95 years, were systemically healthy Caucasian individuals from Russia. Each donor gave about 10 milliliters of peripheral blood, drawn into EDTA-treated Vacutainer tubes. Ficoll-Paque density-gradient centrifugation was used to isolate PBMCs, with at least 7 million obtained per sample. Total RNA was extracted from PBMCs with Trizol reagent, with at least 5.5 micrograms obtained per sample. Naive CD45RAhigh/CD27high T cell percentages were measured by flow cytometry on a PBMC aliquot from every donor. What the study reported, not specific to this receptor: Observed TCR beta diversity per million T cells fell roughly linearly with age, and a significant reduction was already apparent by age about 43. The CMV infection status of donors was not known, potentially confounding age-related changes in expanded clonotypes. Observed TCR beta diversity correlated strongly with the percentage of naive T cells measured by flow cytometry. Estimates of total diversity based on one million sequenced T cells were considered lower bounds and underestimates. Bulk unsorted PBMC profiling prevented conclusive comparison of naive and antigen-experienced compartments. Compared with the aged group, the long-lived group had more naive CD4+ T cells, fewer expanded clones and increased TCR diversity, suggesting age selection.

V gives up 3 bases and J gives up 6 bases, and the segment between their germline ends measures 16 bases. Looking up the germline V gene (reference sequence) yields CDR1 MNHEY and CDR2 SMNVEV. The CDR3 sequence holds 15 residues, the cysteine and phenylalanine included. The entry retains the CDR3 DNA only, 45 bases that are in frame from base 1. In the case of this clonotype: Its binding antigen is unknown. The record has no base qualities; no much larger clone is one base away.

Libraries were built with 5' RACE. Sequencing relied on an Illumina HiSeq 2500. A second PCR of about 7 to 12 cycles was performed with a sample-barcoded 5' primer and a J-beta primer mix. A template-switch 5' adaptor carrying 12 random nucleotides introduced a unique molecular identifier onto each TCR beta cDNA molecule. Each sample yielded at least 3 million CDR3-containing paired-end reads. First-strand cDNA was synthesized from all RNA with the Mint cDNA synthesis kit, primed by a TRBC-specific oligonucleotide. Following uracil-DNA glycosylase treatment, a first 18-cycle PCR with universal primers M1SS and BC2_uni_R was performed on all cDNA. The paper's data handling went like this. Each sample was normalized by randomly selecting 1 million high-quality reads, each carrying a distinct molecular identifier. Reads with shared molecular identifiers were discarded instead of being binned into consensus sequences. MiTCR, set to a Q25 quality threshold and the strictest error-elimination algorithm, was used for CDR3 identification, clonotype clustering and error correction. Lower-bound total TCR beta diversity was estimated with a nonparametric unseen species model using Euler transformation. TCRdb ran its own pipeline on the public reads, namely fastp trimming at Q25 and MiXCR clone calling, and kept in-frame beta chains. Each CDR3 protein gets just one entry, which takes the most common genes and DNA from the rows behind it. The V and J calls were determined by TCRdb, not by the authors. The sample contains approximately 940,000 distinct CDR3 sequences, 48% of them found a single time. Together, the top ten hold roughly 13% of the sample.

The origin of this receptor is a young man in good health. The rearrangement combines TRBV27 with TRBJ2-3; the D gene is perhaps TRBD2, from 6 matching bases. The sample was blood. The CDR3 here reads CASSLSAGLADTQYF. The nucleotides are TGTGCCAGCAGTTTGTCCGCGGGATTGGCGGATACGCAGTATTTT.